The 32 T cell receptor beta chains listed next were all sequenced from one sample in a study of blood T cell repertoires in COVID-19 (TCRdb year 2020). The receptor library was made with the immunoSEQ multiplex PCR assay. TCRdb's version of the immuneACCESS table is confined to in-frame rearrangements and falls short of the full clone set. An unresolved V gene accounts for under half of the shortfall where checked; the remainder is of unknown origin. The sample data list some 100,000 clones, and approximately 87% of these were observed just once. The leading ten clones occupy about 7.4% of the sample. The sequenced material came from peripheral blood. Every receptor here comes from a man aged 65 to 79 who had recovered from COVID-19.

This chain joins TRBV10-3 and TRBJ2-5, with 7 bases aligning to TRBD1. CDR3 length: 14 residues. Germline values: CDR1 ENHRY, CDR2 SYGVKD. With V trimmed by 4 bases and J by 2 bases, 4 bases remained unmatched. The CDR3 DNA is TGTGCCATCAGTGGCTCGACAGGGCAAGAGACCCAGTACTTC. It codes for CAISGSTGQETQYF.

The J gene is TRBJ1-1, the V gene TRBV28; the D is unclear. The CDR3 sequence is 14 residues long. Per germline, CDR1 MDHEN and CDR2 SYDVKM. V was pared by 6 bases and J by 3 bases, with 14 bases between. DNA of the CDR3: TGTGCCAGCAGACCAGGTGGGAGTTACACTGAAGCTTTCTTT. It translates to CASRPGGSYTEAFF. Using reference TRBV28 and TRBJ1-1 for the parts outside the CDR3, the full variable domain is DVKVTQSSRYLVKRTGEKVFLECVQDMDHENMFWYRQDPGLGLRLIYFSYDVKMKEKGDIPEGYSVSREKKERFSLILESASTNQTSMYLCASRPGGSYTEAFFGQGTRLTVV.

This chain uses TRBV4-2 with TRBJ2-7; TRBD2 agrees at 11 bases. This CDR3 contains 16 residues. Germline lookup yields CDR1 LGHNA and CDR2 YNFKEQ. After removal of 4 bases from V and 5 bases from J, the junction contained 10 bases not matched to a gene. The CDR3 loop is CASSPSRASGRHEQYF. The CDR3 DNA reads as TGTGCCAGCAGCCCCAGCAGGGCTAGCGGGAGGCACGAGCAGTACTTC.

The CDR3: CASSQGRNTDTQYF. The CDR3 DNA reads as TGTGCCAGCAGCCAAGGCAGGAACACAGATACGCAGTATTTT. J is TRBJ2-3 and V is TRBV4-2, with D uncertain. Germline V lookup: CDR1 LGHNA, CDR2 YNFKEQ. The CDR3 runs 14 residues. With 1 base removed from V and 2 bases from J, the gap between germline ends came to 7 bases.

The gene calls are TRBV7-2 and TRBJ2-5, with 7 bases fitting TRBD2. V trimming: 3 bases; J trimming: 5 bases; junction bases outside the gene matches: 6. This CDR3 has 14 amino acids. CDR1 SGHTA and CDR2 FQGNSA come from the germline V gene. CDR3: CASSFNGGTETQYF. CDR3 DNA sequence: TGTGCCAGCAGCTTCAACGGGGGGACGGAGACCCAGTACTTC.

The chain links TRBV21-1 to TRBJ2-7; the table calls TRBD2, which could not be checked here. TRBV21-1 represents a pseudogene. There are 15 residues in the CDR3. CDR3 sequence (DNA): TGTGCCAGCGAGGGGAGGGGAAGGTTCCCTTGGGAGCAGTACTTC. Encoded protein: CASEGRGRFPWEQYF.

The chain links TRBV28 to TRBJ1-1; 8 nucleotides match TRBD1. The CDR3 extends over 13 amino acids. J lost 1 base, V lost 5 bases, and 0 bases had no gene match. Germline V CDR1 and CDR2: MDHEN, SYDVKM. CDR3 sequence (DNA): TGTGCCAGCAGTACAGGGGGGAACACTGAAGCTTTCTTT. Residues: CASSTGGNTEAFF.

CDR3 sequence (DNA): TGTGCCAGCAGTGAACCAGCGGGGGCGATGTTGGATACGCAGTATTTT. This encodes CASSEPAGAMLDTQYF. The chain combines TRBV6-1 with TRBJ2-3; 8 positions agree with TRBD2. Germline trimming cut 2 bases from V and 6 bases from J; bases unmatched to any gene: 10. Germline values: CDR1 MNHNS, CDR2 SASEGT. The CDR3 extends over 16 amino acids.

V is TRBV29-1 and J is TRBJ1-2; 7 bases match TRBD1. This CDR3 is 12 amino acids long. Germline-derived CDR1 and CDR2 are SQVTM and ANQGSEA. The V segment lost 5 bases and the J segment 3 bases; nucleotides outside the gene matches: 3. The CDR3 region is CSVSTGDYGYTF. The CDR3 bases are TGCAGCGTTAGTACAGGGGACTATGGCTACACCTTC.

The J gene is TRBJ1-2, the V gene TRBV30, with 7 nucleotides matching TRBD1. Germline CDR1 is GTSNPN and CDR2 is SVGIG (reference sequence). Losses at the gene ends were 0 bases for V and 0 bases for J; bases not matched to a gene: 7. The CDR3 totals 16 residues. CDR3 nucleotides: TGTGCCTGGAGTGTACCCAGGGACAGACCTAACTATGGCTACACCTTC. Translation: CAWSVPRDRPNYGYTF.

The CDR3 DNA is TGTGCCATCAGCCGGACAGGGAGTTATAGTACGGCCCTCCACTTT. Its protein product is CAISRTGSYSTALHF. The chain joins TRBV10-3 to TRBJ1-6; 8 nucleotides match TRBD1. The CDR3 runs to 15 residues. The V gene end was trimmed by 6 bases and the J gene end by 14 bases; junction bases not matched to a gene: 15. The germline V gene has CDR1 ENHRY and CDR2 SYGVKD.

V is TRBV11-2 and J is TRBJ2-7, with 7 positions matching TRBD2. From germline, CDR1 is SGHAT and CDR2 FQNNGV. Unmatched junction bases numbered 3, after V lost 5 bases and J lost 2 bases. The CDR3 sequence is 13 residues long. CDR3 DNA sequence: TGTGCCAGCAGCCGGGAGGACGCCTACGAGCAGTACTTC. Amino acids: CASSREDAYEQYF.

In this sample, this clone turned up once. The CDR3, as DNA: TGTGCCAGCTCACCACGACTAGGGGCCGTAACAACCGGGGAGCTGTTTTTT. Its translation: CASSPRLGAVTTGELFF. V usage is TRBV18 and J usage is TRBJ2-2, with a possible D match to TRBD2 (6 bases). The CDR3 covers 17 residues. Germline V CDR1 and CDR2: KGHSH, LQKENI. The V gene lost 1 base and the J gene lost 5 bases, with 17 bases spanning the gap.

This clone was seen a single time. This rearrangement joins TRBV4-1 to TRBJ2-1; no definite D call. The ends were cut back, 0 bases at V and 4 bases at J, with 13 bases in the middle. CDR1 and CDR2 from the germline V gene are MGHRA and YSYEKL. The CDR3 extends over 16 amino acids. The CDR3 sequence is CASSQDGRPIYNEQFF. Written as DNA, the CDR3 is TGCGCCAGCAGCCAAGATGGCCGCCCAATTTACAATGAGCAGTTCTTC.

This clone was seen only a few times. V and J are TRBV7-8 and TRBJ2-1; D remains ambiguous. The CDR3 has 16 residues. Between the trimmed V and J ends, which lost 2 bases and 0 bases, there was a span of 11 bases. From germline, CDR1 is SGHVS and CDR2 FQNEAQ. CDR3 DNA sequence: TGTGCCAGCAGCTTACTGCCAGATCACTCCTACAATGAGCAGTTCTTC. Its translation: CASSLLPDHSYNEQFF.

This clone was counted once. This chain uses TRBV5-1 with TRBJ2-3; 7 positions match TRBD1. Germline CDR1 is SGHRS and CDR2 is YFSETQ. This CDR3 is 16 amino acids long. The V gene end was trimmed by 1 base and the J gene end by 1 base; junction bases not matched to a gene: 6. CDR3 residues: CASSLKGASGTDTQYF. The CDR3 DNA is TGCGCCAGCAGCTTGAAGGGGGCAAGCGGCACAGATACGCAGTATTTT.

V is TRBV4-2 and J is TRBJ1-6, with D uncertain. Germline CDR1 is LGHNA and CDR2 is YNFKEQ. Trimming took off 0 bases at V and 10 bases at J, with 7 bases between the two ends. CDR3 length: 13 amino acids. This chain's CDR3 is CASSQERLSPLHF. CDR3 nucleotide sequence: TGTGCCAGCAGCCAAGAGAGGTTGTCACCCCTCCACTTT.

The chain carries TRBV9 and TRBJ2-2, with TRBD2 identical over 10 bases. The CDR3 is 20 residues long. The J segment lost 0 bases and the V segment lost 0 bases, leaving 11 bases of the junction unmatched. Germline CDR1 and CDR2: SGDLS and YYNGEE. CDR3 in DNA: TGTGCCAGCAGCGTAGATGGAGTGGGCCTAGCGGGAGCGAACACCGGGGAGCTGTTTTTT. Translated, it gives CASSVDGVGLAGANTGELFF. The full variable domain, rest sourced from reference TRBV9 and TRBJ2-2, is DSGVTQTPKHLITATGQRVTLRCSPRSGDLSVYWYQQSLDQGLQFLIQYYNGEERAKGNILERFSAQQFPDLHSELNLSSLELGDSALYFCASSVDGVGLAGANTGELFFGEGSRLTVL.

This clone was counted a single time. The genes are TRBV5-1 and TRBJ2-1, with D hard to call. The CDR3 consists of 9 residues. The germline gives CDR1 SGHRS, CDR2 YFSETQ. Between the trimmed V and J ends, which lost 7 bases and 9 bases, there was a span of 5 bases. The CDR3, as DNA: TGCGCCAGCCGACTTGAGCAGTTCTTC. It is translated as CASRLEQFF.

The V gene is TRBV28, the J gene TRBJ2-7, with TRBD1 matching 10 bases. V lost 6 bases to trimming and J lost 5 bases; unmatched junction nucleotides: 13. This CDR3 region has 16 residues. Germline CDR1 reads MDHEN; CDR2 reads SYDVKM. In DNA, the CDR3 is TGTGCCAGCAGCCCTATTCCCGGGACAGGGGTCCACGAGCAGTACTTC. It yields the protein CASSPIPGTGVHEQYF.

This rearrangement joins TRBV5-6 to TRBJ2-7; TRBD2 might be the D (6 bases). CDR1 is SGHDT and CDR2 is YYEEEE in the germline V gene. The CDR3 sequence is 14 residues long. The ends were cut back, 3 bases at V and 6 bases at J, with 16 bases in the middle. CDR3 sequence (DNA): TGTGCCAGCAGCTCGGGACTTTTCGGGCTCGAGCAGTACTTC. It codes for CASSSGLFGLEQYF.

Only one count was recorded for this clone. The gene calls are TRBV7-2 and TRBJ1-6; the D gene is possibly TRBD1 (5 bases). Germline-derived CDR1 and CDR2 are SGHTA and FQGNSA. CDR3 length: 14 amino acids. Trimming shortened V by 6 bases and J by 10 bases, and 16 bases separated the two germline ends. The CDR3: CASRIDSAASPLHF. Here the CDR3 DNA reads TGTGCCAGCAGGATTGACAGCGCGGCATCACCCCTCCACTTT.

The V gene is TRBV9, the J gene TRBJ2-3; D is perhaps TRBD2 (6 bases). This CDR3 is 18 amino acids long. V dropped 3 bases and J dropped 6 bases, with 26 bases sitting between them. Germline V gene sequence: CDR1 SGDLS, CDR2 YYNGEE. The CDR3, as DNA: TGTGCCAGCAGCGCAGCTTACTCCGGGGACTTAGCTGATGATACGCAGTATTTT. As protein: CASSAAYSGDLADDTQYF.

This clone appeared once. The chain recombines TRBV4-3 with TRBJ2-7, with 9 positions matching TRBD2. The CDR3 loop spans 15 amino acids. Germline assignment: CDR1 LGHNA and CDR2 YSLEER. The J segment lost 2 bases and the V segment lost 5 bases, leaving 7 bases of the junction unmatched. This CDR3 reads CASSRALAGTYEQYF. The CDR3, as DNA: TGCGCCAGCAGCAGGGCACTAGCGGGTACCTACGAGCAGTACTTC.

The V gene is TRBV11-3, the J gene TRBJ2-7; D is perhaps TRBD1 (6 bases). Germline V gives CDR1 SGHNT, CDR2 YENEEA. The CDR3 consists of 14 residues. V was cut by 2 bases and J by 4 bases, with 12 bases left in between. CDR3 in DNA: TGTGCCAGCAGCTTACCGGGACATCTTTACGAGCAGTACTTC. Its translation is CASSLPGHLYEQYF. Full variable domain (rest looked up from reference TRBV11-3 and TRBJ2-7): EAGVVQSPRYKIIEKKQPVAFWCNPISGHNTLYWYLQNLGQGPELLIRYENEEAVDDSQLPKDRFSAERLKGVDSTLKIQPAELGDSAVYLCASSLPGHLYEQYFGPGTRLTVT.

V is TRBV5-5 and J is TRBJ2-7; 10 bases line up with TRBD1. CDR3 size: 15 residues. Germline lookup yields CDR1 SGHKS and CDR2 YYEKEE (reference sequence). After removal of 4 bases from V and 2 bases from J, the junction contained 6 bases not matched to a gene. Written as DNA, the CDR3 is TGTGCCAGCAGCCGACCGGACAGGGGGACCTACGAGCAGTACTTC. Protein product: CASSRPDRGTYEQYF.

This sequence joins TRBV28 and TRBJ2-3; 7 bases match TRBD1. J was trimmed by 5 bases and V by 7 bases; bases with no gene match: 15. From germline, CDR1 is MDHEN and CDR2 SYDVKM. The CDR3 runs 16 residues. CDR3: CASTYPGQAKVDTQYF. CDR3 DNA: TGTGCCAGCACCTACCCCGGACAGGCCAAAGTAGATACGCAGTATTTT.

This chain connects TRBV2 to TRBJ2-5; a weak D match, TRBD1 (6 bases). V was shortened by 5 bases and J by 14 bases, with 21 bases between the two germline ends. CDR1 and CDR2 (germline): SNHLY, FYNNEI. The CDR3 is made up of 13 amino acids. The CDR3 DNA reads as TGTGCCAGCAGTCTTACCACAGGGCCCAGATCATACTTC. This encodes CASSLTTGPRSYF.

The chain has TRBV18 and TRBJ2-3; D ambiguous. Trimming took off 0 bases at V and 1 base at J, with 5 bases between the two ends. The CDR3 is 14 amino acids. From germline, CDR1 is KGHSH and CDR2 LQKENI. The CDR3 DNA follows: TGTGCCAGCTCACCACCGTTAGGCACAGATACGCAGTATTTT. Protein sequence: CASSPPLGTDTQYF.

The gene calls are TRBV20-1 and TRBJ2-7; 9 bases are shared with TRBD1. Germline loops: CDR1 DFQATT, CDR2 SNEGSKA (reference sequence). The CDR3 contains 11 residues. Trimming took 0 bases from V and 13 from J; bases not matched to a gene: 4. For the CDR3, the DNA is TGCAGTGCTAGAGAGGACAGGGGACTTTACTTC. Protein: CSAREDRGLYF.

The chain joins TRBV9 to TRBJ2-7, with D possibly TRBD1 on 5 matching bases. The V and J ends lost 4 bases and 2 bases respectively, with 10 bases between them. Germline CDR1 is SGDLS and CDR2 is YYNGEE. The CDR3 is made up of 13 amino acids. CDR3 sequence (DNA): TGTGCCAGCAGCCCCGACAGAGCCTACGAGCAGTACTTC. This translates into CASSPDRAYEQYF. The entire variable domain, with the rest obtained from reference TRBV9 and TRBJ2-7, is as follows: DSGVTQTPKHLITATGQRVTLRCSPRSGDLSVYWYQQSLDQGLQFLIQYYNGEERAKGNILERFSAQQFPDLHSELNLSSLELGDSALYFCASSPDRAYEQYFGPGTRLTVT.

This clone showed up just a few times. This CDR3 reads CASSFGLGEQYF. CDR3 DNA: TGTGCCAGCAGCTTCGGACTGGGCGAGCAGTACTTC. This chain connects TRBV5-6 to TRBJ2-7, with a possible D match to TRBD2 (5 bases). The ends were cut back, 2 bases at V and 6 bases at J, with 9 bases in the middle. The CDR3 loop spans 12 amino acids. Germline V CDR1 and CDR2: SGHDT, YYEEEE.